The 18 T cell receptor beta chains in this list originate from one sample, sequenced in a study of graft-versus-host responses after intestinal transplantation. The protocol was immunoSEQ multiplex PCR, while the TCRdb copy is restricted to in-frame clones and leaves out a portion. Of nearly 100,000 clones listed, more than 80% are singletons. Sample: PBMCs, taken roughly 450 days after intestinal transplant. Source of these receptors: a human patient who received an intestinal transplant, so some T cells may come from the graft donor.

V and J are TRBV5-1 and TRBJ2-2, with D hard to call. Trimming pared 4 bases from V and 6 bases from J, leaving 13 bases between. Germline values: CDR1 SGHRS, CDR2 YFSETQ. The CDR3 totals 14 residues. The CDR3 loop reads CASSLMVYPGELFF. For the CDR3, the DNA is TGCGCCAGCAGCCTTATGGTCTACCCCGGGGAGCTGTTTTTT.

The chain combines TRBV2 with TRBJ1-6; perhaps TRBD1 as D (5 bases). This CDR3 is built from 13 residues. CDR1 is SNHLY, CDR2 FYNNEI, per germline. V dropped 4 bases and J dropped 14 bases, with 15 bases sitting between them. The CDR3 DNA reads TGTGCCAGCAGTGGAATTGGAGGGGCAGCCCTCCACTTT. It is translated as CASSGIGGAALHF.

The chain combines TRBV9 with TRBJ2-3; D is unresolved. This CDR3 comprises 13 residues. Trimming took 2 bases from V and 2 from J, leaving 6 bases between them. Germline V lookup: CDR1 SGDLS, CDR2 YYNGEE. This chain's CDR3 is CASSVEATDTQYF. The CDR3 DNA is TGTGCCAGCAGCGTTGAAGCCACAGATACGCAGTATTTT.

The chain uses TRBV7-2 and TRBJ1-2; no reliable D call. Looked up from germline, CDR1 is SGHTA and CDR2 is FQGNSA. Between the trimmed V and J ends, which lost 2 bases and 0 bases, there was a span of 13 bases. The CDR3 loop spans 16 amino acids. CDR3 sequence reads: CASSLSAATANYGYTF. The CDR3 nucleotides read TGTGCCAGCAGCTTAAGTGCGGCAACCGCTAACTATGGCTACACCTTC.

This clone showed up just once. The chain has TRBV5-1 and TRBJ1-1; D not resolved. The CDR3 is 13 amino acids. V lost 0 bases and J lost 0, with 3 bases in between. Germline CDR1 SGHRS, CDR2 YFSETQ. The CDR3, as DNA: TGCGCCAGCAGCTTGGGCCTGAACACTGAAGCTTTCTTT. It specifies CASSLGLNTEAFF. The variable domain in full, with the rest retrieved from reference TRBV5-1 and TRBJ1-1, is KAGVTQTPRYLIKTRGQQVTLSCSPISGHRSVSWYQQTPGQGLQFLFEYFSETQRNKGNFPGRFSGRQFSNSRSEMNVSTLELGDSALYLCASSLGLNTEAFFGQGTRLTVV.

With regard to this clone: Within the sample, other DNA sequences also encode this same CDR3. The J gene is TRBJ2-2, the V gene TRBV9; D is unclear. V was shortened by 2 bases and J by 6 bases, with 2 bases between the two germline ends. Germline CDR1 and CDR2: SGDLS and YYNGEE. This CDR3 is built from 11 residues. The CDR3 DNA reads TGTGCCAGCAGCGTTGCCGGGGAGCTGTTTTTT. It translates to CASSVAGELFF.

The chain combines TRBV27 with TRBJ1-2, with D hard to call. Germline lookup yields CDR1 MNHEY and CDR2 SMNVEV (reference sequence). The length of the CDR3 is 12 residues. Trimming took 6 bases from V and 7 from J, leaving 12 bases between them. In DNA form, the CDR3 reads TGTGCCAGCAGCCAAGGGCCGGGTGGCTACACCTTC. The encoded protein is CASSQGPGGYTF.

The chain couples TRBV19 to TRBJ2-2; 8 nucleotides line up with TRBD2. The CDR3 runs 16 residues. V shed 7 bases, J shed 5 bases, and the junction held 12 bases outside the gene matches. Germline V gives CDR1 LNHDA, CDR2 SQIVND (reference sequence). CDR3 in amino acids: CASIRPGLEKTGELFF. The CDR3 region has the DNA TGTGCCAGTATCAGACCGGGACTAGAAAAGACCGGGGAGCTGTTTTTT. The full variable domain, with the rest looked up from reference TRBV19 and TRBJ2-2, is DGGITQSPKYLFRKEGQNVTLSCEQNLNHDAMYWYRQDPGQGLRLIYYSQIVNDFQKGDIAEGYSVSREKKESFPLTVTSAQKNPTAFYLCASIRPGLEKTGELFFGEGSRLTVL.

This chain connects TRBV5-1 to TRBJ1-1; no definite D call. CDR3 size: 13 residues. Per germline, CDR1 SGHRS and CDR2 YFSETQ. Trimming pared 4 bases from V and 7 bases from J, leaving 14 bases between. The CDR3 loop is CASSPGMTVEAFF. The CDR3 coding sequence is TGCGCCAGCAGCCCTGGGATGACCGTTGAAGCTTTCTTT.

The chain has TRBV18 and TRBJ2-7; TRBD1 might be the D (5 bases). Germline loops: CDR1 KGHSH, CDR2 LQKENI. This CDR3 spans 14 amino acids. Between the trimmed V and J ends, which lost 2 bases and 2 bases, there was a span of 10 bases. The DNA for the CDR3 is TGTGCCAGCTCACCAGACCAGGGAACCTACGAGCAGTACTTC. It encodes CASSPDQGTYEQYF. The variable domain in full, completed from reference TRBV18 and TRBJ2-7, reads NAGVMQNPRHLVRRRGQEARLRCSPMKGHSHVYWYRQLPEEGLKFMVYLQKENIIDESGMPKERFSAEFPKEGPSILRIQQVVRGDSAAYFCASSPDQGTYEQYFGPGTRLTVT.

This chain connects TRBV25-1 to TRBJ2-2; D not certain. This CDR3 has 16 amino acids. Trimming removed 1 base from V and 2 bases from J, with 11 bases in between. Germline CDR1 MGHDK, CDR2 SYGVNS. This CDR3 reads CASSEFRGSNTGELFF. The CDR3 DNA sequence: TGTGCCAGCAGTGAATTCCGTGGCAGTAACACCGGGGAGCTGTTTTTT.

The V and J genes are TRBV5-1 and TRBJ2-1, with 8 bases that match TRBD2. V lost 4 bases and J lost 3; bases outside the gene matches: 9. This CDR3 contains 16 residues. Germline V gene lookup returns CDR1 SGHRS and CDR2 YFSETQ. This CDR3 is CASSLKGLGIYNEQFF. The CDR3 bases are TGCGCCAGCAGCCTGAAGGGACTAGGTATCTACAATGAGCAGTTCTTC. Drawing the rest from reference TRBV5-1 and TRBJ2-1, the complete variable domain is KAGVTQTPRYLIKTRGQQVTLSCSPISGHRSVSWYQQTPGQGLQFLFEYFSETQRNKGNFPGRFSGRQFSNSRSEMNVSTLELGDSALYLCASSLKGLGIYNEQFFGPGTRLTVL.

This rearrangement joins TRBV19 to TRBJ1-1; weak D call: TRBD1 (5 bases). The V end lost 3 bases, the J end lost 4 bases, and 12 bases lay between the germline ends. Germline lookup yields CDR1 LNHDA and CDR2 SQIVND (reference sequence). The length of the CDR3 is 14 residues. This chain's CDR3 is CASSIGQGVTEAFF. Written as DNA, the CDR3 is TGTGCCAGTAGTATCGGGCAGGGCGTCACTGAAGCTTTCTTT. The full variable domain, completed using reference TRBV19 and TRBJ1-1, is DGGITQSPKYLFRKEGQNVTLSCEQNLNHDAMYWYRQDPGQGLRLIYYSQIVNDFQKGDIAEGYSVSREKKESFPLTVTSAQKNPTAFYLCASSIGQGVTEAFFGQGTRLTVV.

The chain has TRBV7-2 and TRBJ1-4, with unresolved D. Germline assignment: CDR1 SGHTA and CDR2 FQGNSA. CDR3 size: 12 residues. V was cut by 5 bases and J by 9 bases, with 10 bases left in between. The CDR3 loop is CASSPRHQKLFF. Written as DNA, the CDR3 is TGTGCCAGCAGCCCCCGGCACCAAAAACTGTTTTTT.

The CDR3 DNA sequence: TGTGCCAGCAGCCCGGGACTTAGCTATTTGGCCAACGTCCTGACTTTC. It codes for CASSPGLSYLANVLTF. The chain employs TRBV7-6 and TRBJ2-6; D is possibly TRBD2 (6 bases). With 5 bases removed from V and 6 bases from J, the gap between germline ends came to 17 bases. The germline gives CDR1 SGHVS, CDR2 FNYEAQ. The CDR3 sequence is 16 residues long. Combining the CDR3 with reference TRBV7-6 and TRBJ2-6 gives the whole variable domain GAGVSQSPRYKVTKRGQDVALRCDPISGHVSLYWYRQALGQGPEFLTYFNYEAQQDKSGLPNDRFSAERPEGSISTLTIQRTEQRDSAMYRCASSPGLSYLANVLTFGAGSRLTVL.

Remarks on this clone: Other DNA sequences from this sample encode an identical CDR3 as well. The CDR3 here is CASSPTANTEAFF. Written as DNA, the CDR3 is TGCGCCAGCAGCCCCACGGCGAACACTGAAGCTTTCTTT. J is TRBJ1-1 and V is TRBV5-1; D unresolved. This CDR3 is built from 13 residues. Deletions cut 4 bases from V and 1 base from J, with 8 bases between. Germline CDR1 reads SGHRS; CDR2 reads YFSETQ.

The rearrangement links TRBV7-3 to TRBJ1-6; 8 bases fit TRBD1. The CDR3 runs 17 residues. CDR1 SGHTA and CDR2 FQGTGA come from the germline V gene. V shed 1 base and J 2 bases; nucleotides not matched to a gene: 4. CDR3 DNA sequence: TGTGCCAGCAGCTTAATGCCAGGGGGCCCCTATAATTCACCCCTCCACTTT. Protein sequence: CASSLMPGGPYNSPLHF.

The genes are TRBV11-2 and TRBJ1-2; D is perhaps TRBD1 (5 bases). The CDR3 totals 13 residues. Germline lookup yields CDR1 SGHAT and CDR2 FQNNGV. Trimming took 5 bases from V and 5 from J, leaving 12 bases between them. The CDR3 protein is CASSAQGFYGYTF. In DNA form, the CDR3 reads TGTGCCAGCAGCGCTCAGGGATTTTATGGCTACACCTTC.